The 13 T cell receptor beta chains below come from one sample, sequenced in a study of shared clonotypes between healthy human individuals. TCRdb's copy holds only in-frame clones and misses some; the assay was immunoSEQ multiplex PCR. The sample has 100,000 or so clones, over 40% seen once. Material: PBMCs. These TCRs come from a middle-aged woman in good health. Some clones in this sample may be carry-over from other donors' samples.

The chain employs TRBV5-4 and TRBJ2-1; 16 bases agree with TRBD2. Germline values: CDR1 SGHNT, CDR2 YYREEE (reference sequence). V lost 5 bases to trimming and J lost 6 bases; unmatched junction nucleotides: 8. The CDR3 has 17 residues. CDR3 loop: CASSRGLAGGPGNEQFF. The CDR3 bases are TGTGCCAGCAGTCGGGGACTAGCGGGAGGGCCGGGCAATGAGCAGTTCTTC.

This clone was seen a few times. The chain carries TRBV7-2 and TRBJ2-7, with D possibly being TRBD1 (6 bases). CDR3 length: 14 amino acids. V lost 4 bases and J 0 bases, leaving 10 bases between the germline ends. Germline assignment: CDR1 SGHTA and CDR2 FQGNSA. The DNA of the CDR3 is TGTGCCAGCAGCTCCGACAGGTTCTCCTACGAGCAGTACTTC. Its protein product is CASSSDRFSYEQYF.

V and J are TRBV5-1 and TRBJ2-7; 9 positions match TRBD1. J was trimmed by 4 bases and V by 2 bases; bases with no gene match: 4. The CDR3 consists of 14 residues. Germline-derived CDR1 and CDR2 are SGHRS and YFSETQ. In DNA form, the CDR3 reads TGCGCCAGCAGCTTACCGGGACAGGGTTACGAGCAGTACTTC. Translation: CASSLPGQGYEQYF.

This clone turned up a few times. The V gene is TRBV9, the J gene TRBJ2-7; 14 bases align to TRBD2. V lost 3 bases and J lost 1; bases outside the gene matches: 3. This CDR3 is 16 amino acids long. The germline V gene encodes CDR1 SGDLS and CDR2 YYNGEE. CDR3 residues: CASSGLAGGPSYEQYF. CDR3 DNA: TGTGCCAGCAGCGGACTAGCGGGAGGGCCGTCCTACGAGCAGTACTTC.

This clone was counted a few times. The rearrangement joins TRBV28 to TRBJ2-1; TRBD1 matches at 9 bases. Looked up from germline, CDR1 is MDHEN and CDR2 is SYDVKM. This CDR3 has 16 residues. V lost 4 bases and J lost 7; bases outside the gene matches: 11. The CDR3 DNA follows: TGTGCCAGCAGTTCCCCAAGGGACAGGGCCCGAAATGAGCAGTTCTTC. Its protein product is CASSSPRDRARNEQFF.

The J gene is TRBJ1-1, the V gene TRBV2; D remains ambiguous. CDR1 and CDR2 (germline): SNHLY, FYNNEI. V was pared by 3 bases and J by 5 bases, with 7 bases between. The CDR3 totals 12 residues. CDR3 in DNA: TGTGCCAGCAGTGATTTTCTAACTGAAGCTTTCTTT. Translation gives CASSDFLTEAFF.

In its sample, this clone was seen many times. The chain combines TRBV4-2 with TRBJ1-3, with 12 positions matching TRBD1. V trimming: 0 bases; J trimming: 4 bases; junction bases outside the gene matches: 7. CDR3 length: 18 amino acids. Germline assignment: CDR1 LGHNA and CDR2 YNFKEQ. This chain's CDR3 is CASSQDAGQGARGNTIYF. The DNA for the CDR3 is TGTGCCAGCAGCCAAGATGCGGGACAGGGGGCGAGGGGAAACACCATATATTTT.

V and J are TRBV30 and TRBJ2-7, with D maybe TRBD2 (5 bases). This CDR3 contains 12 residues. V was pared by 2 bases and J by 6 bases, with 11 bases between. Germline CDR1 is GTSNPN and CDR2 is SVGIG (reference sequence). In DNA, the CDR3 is TGTGCCTGGAGTAGCGGCTTCGGCGAGCAGTACTTC. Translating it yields CAWSSGFGEQYF.

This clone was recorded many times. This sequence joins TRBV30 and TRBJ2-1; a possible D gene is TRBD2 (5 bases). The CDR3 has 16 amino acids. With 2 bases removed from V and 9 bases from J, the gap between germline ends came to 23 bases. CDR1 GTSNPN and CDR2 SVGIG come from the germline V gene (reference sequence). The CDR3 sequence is CAWSSDTRRGRVEQFF. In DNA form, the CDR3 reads TGTGCCTGGAGTAGTGACACTAGGCGAGGAAGAGTTGAGCAGTTCTTC.

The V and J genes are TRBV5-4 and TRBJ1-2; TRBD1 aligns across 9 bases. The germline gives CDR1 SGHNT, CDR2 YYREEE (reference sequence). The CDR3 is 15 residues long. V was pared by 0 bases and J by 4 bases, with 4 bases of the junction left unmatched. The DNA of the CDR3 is TGTGCCAGCAGCTTGGGGACAGGGGATTCCTATGGCTACACCTTC. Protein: CASSLGTGDSYGYTF.

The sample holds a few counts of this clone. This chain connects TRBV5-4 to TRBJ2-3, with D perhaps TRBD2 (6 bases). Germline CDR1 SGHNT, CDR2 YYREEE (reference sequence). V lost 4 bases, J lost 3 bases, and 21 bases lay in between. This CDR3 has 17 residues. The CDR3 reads CASSPLAGTVTTDTQYF. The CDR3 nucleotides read TGTGCCAGCAGCCCGCTGGCGGGGACTGTTACAACAGATACGCAGTATTTT.

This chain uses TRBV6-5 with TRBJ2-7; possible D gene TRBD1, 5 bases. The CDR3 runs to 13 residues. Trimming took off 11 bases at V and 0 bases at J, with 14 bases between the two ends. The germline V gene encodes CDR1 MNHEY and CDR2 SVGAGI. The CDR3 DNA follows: TGTGCCTGTCAGCAGGGATTCTCCTACGAGCAGTACTTC. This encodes CACQQGFSYEQYF.

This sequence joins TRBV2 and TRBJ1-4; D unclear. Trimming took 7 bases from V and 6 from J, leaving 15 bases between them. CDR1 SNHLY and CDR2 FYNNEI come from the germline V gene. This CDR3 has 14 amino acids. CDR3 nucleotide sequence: TGTGCCAGCAAGTACCGGGCCGCGGATGAAAAACTGTTTTTT. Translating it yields CASKYRAADEKLFF.